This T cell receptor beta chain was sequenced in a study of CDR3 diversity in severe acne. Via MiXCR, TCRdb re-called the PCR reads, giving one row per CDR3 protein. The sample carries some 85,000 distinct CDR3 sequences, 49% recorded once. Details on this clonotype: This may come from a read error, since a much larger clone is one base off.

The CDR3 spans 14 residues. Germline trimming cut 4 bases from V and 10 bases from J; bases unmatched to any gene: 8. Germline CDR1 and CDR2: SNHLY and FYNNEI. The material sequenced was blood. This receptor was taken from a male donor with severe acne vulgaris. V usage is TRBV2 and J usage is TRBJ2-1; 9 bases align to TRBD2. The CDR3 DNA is TGTGCCAGCAGTGTTAGCGGGAGTTTTTACGAGCAGTTCTTC. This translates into CASSVSGSFYEQFF.